A single sample gave rise to the 25 T cell receptor beta chains below, sequenced in a study of PD-L1 blockade in urothelial cancer. Repertoires were generated with immunoSEQ multiplex PCR, while TCRdb's copy carries only in-frame clones and drops some. The table lists some 57,000 clones, approximately 84% of them singletons, with over 1% in the top ten. Time point: pretreatment peripheral blood. Here the sequenced sample was PBMCs, taken around atezolizumab (anti-PD-L1) treatment. The receptors derive from a man in his forties or fifties with urothelial cancer.

This clone was counted between two and nine times. The CDR3 sequence is CASSLDYSYTQYF. CDR3 nucleotide sequence: TGTGCCAGCAGCTTAGATTACAGCTATACGCAGTATTTT. The chain has TRBV11-3 and TRBJ2-3; D call uncertain. The germline gives CDR1 SGHNT, CDR2 YENEEA. V gave up 0 bases and J gave up 7 bases, with 8 bases separating them. The CDR3 totals 13 residues.

This clone was counted a single time. The chain is built from TRBV10-2 and TRBJ2-6; TRBD2 matches 9 bases. Per germline, CDR1 WSHSY and CDR2 SAAADI. There are 16 residues in the CDR3. V shed 2 bases, J shed 4 bases, and the junction held 3 bases outside the gene matches. CDR3: CASSESGGWGANVLTF. The DNA for the CDR3 is TGCGCCAGCAGTGAGAGCGGGGGGTGGGGGGCCAACGTCCTGACTTTC.

The rearrangement links TRBV19 to TRBJ1-1; D remains ambiguous. V was trimmed by 11 bases and J by 5 bases, leaving 12 bases between them. Germline V gene lookup returns CDR1 LNHDA and CDR2 SQIVND (reference sequence). The CDR3 is made up of 11 amino acids. The CDR3 region has the DNA TGTGCCGCAAAAACCAGGACTGAAGCTTTCTTT. Its protein is CAAKTRTEAFF.

The chain links TRBV10-3 to TRBJ1-1, with a possible D match to TRBD1 (5 bases). From germline, CDR1 is ENHRY and CDR2 SYGVKD. Trimming took 7 bases from V and 2 from J, leaving 8 bases between them. The CDR3 contains 12 residues. The CDR3 loop reads CAITQGNTEAFF. The CDR3, as DNA: TGTGCCATCACCCAGGGAAACACTGAAGCTTTCTTT.

The chain's CDR3 is CASGRADQPQHF. CDR3 DNA sequence: TGTGCCAGCGGGAGAGCTGATCAGCCCCAGCATTTT. The chain carries TRBV28 and TRBJ1-5; D is undetermined. CDR3 length: 12 amino acids. Germline lookup yields CDR1 MDHEN and CDR2 SYDVKM. Between the trimmed V and J ends, which lost 8 bases and 5 bases, there was a span of 10 bases.

The chain joins TRBV6-5 to TRBJ1-4; possibly TRBD1 for D (5 bases). The CDR3 runs 14 residues. In germline, CDR1 is MNHEY, CDR2 SVGAGI. Trimming stripped 5 bases from V and 4 bases from J, with 11 bases between. This CDR3 reads CASSIRGFNEKLFF. In nucleotides, the CDR3 is TGTGCCAGCAGTATAAGGGGCTTTAATGAAAAACTGTTTTTT.

Remarks on this clone: The sample carries other DNA sequences with the same CDR3. V is TRBV11-3 and J is TRBJ2-2; unclear D gene. CDR3 length: 11 residues. Germline V gives CDR1 SGHNT, CDR2 YENEEA. V was trimmed by 5 bases and J by 4 bases, leaving 2 bases between them. CDR3: CASSRTGELFF. DNA for the CDR3: TGTGCCAGCAGCCGCACCGGGGAGCTGTTTTTT.

This chain joins TRBV11-3 and TRBJ2-2, with 9 nucleotides matching TRBD1. V dropped 7 bases and J dropped 6; count of bases not matched to a gene: 6. The CDR3 covers 14 residues. The germline V gene encodes CDR1 SGHNT and CDR2 YENEEA. CDR3 coding DNA: TGTGCCAGCAAGGGACAGGGTTACCCCGGGGAGCTGTTTTTT. Translation: CASKGQGYPGELFF.

The gene calls are TRBV19 and TRBJ1-1; TRBD1 agrees at 9 bases. This CDR3 spans 11 amino acids. The germline V gene encodes CDR1 LNHDA and CDR2 SQIVND (reference sequence). Trimming at V came to 4 bases and at J to 13 bases, leaving 4 bases not matched to a gene. The CDR3 nucleotides read TGTGCCAGTAGTACACAGGGGGCGGGTTTCTTT. This translates into CASSTQGAGFF.

This rearrangement joins TRBV27 to TRBJ2-1, with 8 bases fitting TRBD2. Germline V gene sequence: CDR1 MNHEY, CDR2 SMNVEV (reference sequence). The length of the CDR3 is 20 residues. Written as DNA, the CDR3 is TGTGCTAACCCCCCGGGACTAGAGTCTCATAACCTCCTTTCCTACAATGAGCAGTTCTTC. It translates to CANPPGLESHNLLSYNEQFF.

The rearrangement uses TRBV10-1 and TRBJ2-1; D may be TRBD1 (6 bases). Germline CDR1 is WNHNN and CDR2 is SYGVQD (reference sequence). Trimming removed 2 bases at V and 0 bases at J, with 8 bases between. The CDR3 length is 15 residues. CDR3: CASSEDRSSYNEQFF. The DNA of the CDR3 is TGCGCCAGCAGTGAGGACAGGTCCTCCTACAATGAGCAGTTCTTC.

The chain's CDR3 is CSVSGTEGYGYTF. For the CDR3, the DNA is TGCAGCGTTTCCGGGACGGAGGGCTATGGCTACACCTTC. The J gene is TRBJ1-2, the V gene TRBV29-1; tentatively, D is TRBD1 (5 bases). CDR3 length: 13 amino acids. Germline V gives CDR1 SQVTM, CDR2 ANQGSEA. V was clipped by 5 bases and J by 4 bases, with 14 bases between them. Complete variable domain (other parts from reference TRBV29-1 and TRBJ1-2): SAVISQKPSRDICQRGTSLTIQCQVDSQVTMMFWYRQQPGQSLTLIATANQGSEATYESGFVIDKFPISRPNLTFSTLTVSNMSPEDSSIYLCSVSGTEGYGYTFGSGTRLTVV.

This clone was observed a handful of times. Here the CDR3 DNA reads TGTGCCGGGGCCGGACAGGGGGGCTATGGCTACACCTTC. It translates to CAGAGQGGYGYTF. J is TRBJ1-2 and V is TRBV30, with 10 bases identical to TRBD1. Germline-derived CDR1 and CDR2 are GTSNPN and SVGIG (reference sequence). The length of the CDR3 is 13 residues. V shed 8 bases and J 4 bases; nucleotides not matched to a gene: 7.

The gene calls are TRBV6-6 and TRBJ2-7; perhaps TRBD1 as D (6 bases). The CDR3 has 16 amino acids. Germline V CDR1 and CDR2: MNHNY, SVGAGI (reference sequence). Deletions cut 6 bases from V and 0 bases from J, with 18 bases between. CDR3 in DNA: TGTGCCAGCAGCGACCTATCAGGGGCTAGCTCCTACGAGCAGTACTTC. Translated: CASSDLSGASSYEQYF.

J is TRBJ2-7 and V is TRBV30; D unresolved. The CDR3 sequence is 13 residues long. Trimming took off 1 base at V and 0 bases at J, with 7 bases between the two ends. CDR1 and CDR2 (germline): GTSNPN, SVGIG (reference sequence). In DNA form, the CDR3 reads TGTGCCTGGAGTGGATACTACTCCTACGAGCAGTACTTC. Protein product: CAWSGYYSYEQYF.

This clone has more than one count but fewer than ten. The J gene is TRBJ2-7, the V gene TRBV5-5, with D possibly being TRBD2 (6 bases). Germline assignment: CDR1 SGHKS and CDR2 YYEKEE (reference sequence). The CDR3 extends over 19 amino acids. Trimming took 0 bases from V and 1 from J, leaving 23 bases between them. The CDR3 loop reads CASSLVFTGMGGKSYEQYF. CDR3 DNA sequence: TGTGCCAGCAGCTTGGTATTCACAGGTATGGGCGGGAAATCCTACGAGCAGTACTTC.

CDR3 coding DNA: TGTGCCAGCAGCTCCGGGACTAGCGAATACGAGCAGTACTTC. Translated, it gives CASSSGTSEYEQYF. The genes are TRBV5-6 and TRBJ2-7; 10 bases fit TRBD2. Germline CDR1 is SGHDT and CDR2 is YYEEEE. Losses at the gene ends were 3 bases for V and 4 bases for J; bases not matched to a gene: 4. The CDR3 is 14 residues long.

This rearrangement joins TRBV2 to TRBJ1-2; TRBD1 agrees at 8 bases. This CDR3 is built from 14 residues. Losses at the gene ends were 4 bases for V and 4 bases for J; bases not matched to a gene: 5. Germline V lookup: CDR1 SNHLY, CDR2 FYNNEI. CDR3 sequence: CASSGQGFGYGYTF. CDR3 sequence (DNA): TGTGCCAGCAGTGGACAGGGGTTCGGCTATGGCTACACCTTC.

This clone was recorded only once. This rearrangement joins TRBV2 to TRBJ1-4; the D is unclear. The CDR3 is 15 residues long. CDR1 is SNHLY and CDR2 is FYNNEI in the germline V gene. Trimming stripped 4 bases from V and 0 bases from J, with 9 bases between. In DNA form, the CDR3 reads TGTGCCAGCAGTGCTTTGGCAGCAACTAATGAAAAACTGTTTTTT. As protein: CASSALAATNEKLFF.

This chain connects TRBV4-2 to TRBJ2-5, with D tentatively TRBD1 (6 bases). The CDR3 extends over 18 amino acids. Per germline, CDR1 LGHNA and CDR2 YNFKEQ. V was trimmed by 1 base and J by 6 bases, leaving 24 bases between them. CDR3 residues: CASSQAVGYRAKSKTQYF. The DNA of the CDR3 is TGTGCCAGCAGCCAAGCTGTGGGGTACAGGGCTAAGTCGAAGACCCAGTACTTC.

The CDR3 coding sequence is TGTGCCAGCAGCCAGACAGGATCGGGGTACGAGCAGTACTTC. Translating gives CASSQTGSGYEQYF. The V gene is TRBV7-3, the J gene TRBJ2-7, with a weak D call TRBD1 (6 bases). The CDR3 totals 14 residues. V gave up 5 bases and J gave up 4 bases, with 15 bases separating them. Per germline, CDR1 SGHTA and CDR2 FQGTGA.

The chain is built from TRBV30 and TRBJ1-2; 10 nucleotides agree with TRBD1. Germline V gene lookup returns CDR1 GTSNPN and CDR2 SVGIG (reference sequence). CDR3 length: 14 residues. Trimming at V came to 3 bases and at J to 7 bases, leaving 8 bases not matched to a gene. CDR3 in DNA: TGTGCCTGGAGAGTTTCGGGACAGGGGACTGGCTACACCTTC. Amino acid sequence: CAWRVSGQGTGYTF.

The V gene is TRBV18, the J gene TRBJ2-7; 8 nucleotides align to TRBD1. Per germline, CDR1 KGHSH and CDR2 LQKENI. The V segment lost 4 bases and the J segment 2 bases; nucleotides outside the gene matches: 4. The CDR3 is 14 residues long. In nucleotides, the CDR3 is TGTGCCAGCTCACGGACAGGGACGGCCTACGAGCAGTACTTC. This translates into CASSRTGTAYEQYF.

The chain is built from TRBV9 and TRBJ1-2; 9 bases are a match to TRBD1. The V and J ends lost 3 bases and 2 bases, in that order; junction bases with no gene match: 14. The CDR3 sequence is 18 residues long. Per the germline V gene, CDR1 is SGDLS and CDR2 is YYNGEE. In DNA, the CDR3 is TGTGCCAGCAGCGCCCCCTTCAGGACAGGGGCGATGAACTATGGCTACACCTTC. Its protein product is CASSAPFRTGAMNYGYTF. The full variable domain, its missing parts supplied by reference TRBV9 and TRBJ1-2, is DSGVTQTPKHLITATGQRVTLRCSPRSGDLSVYWYQQSLDQGLQFLIQYYNGEERAKGNILERFSAQQFPDLHSELNLSSLELGDSALYFCASSAPFRTGAMNYGYTFGSGTRLTVV.

This clone was observed a handful of times. The V gene is TRBV4-3, the J gene TRBJ1-4, with 11 positions matching TRBD1. This CDR3 is 17 amino acids long. Germline V gene data show CDR1 as LGHNA and CDR2 as YSLEER. With V trimmed by 3 bases and J by 5 bases, 8 bases remained unmatched. The CDR3 sequence: CASSQAGRTGGNEKLFF. The CDR3 region has the DNA TGCGCCAGCAGCCAGGCGGGTAGGACAGGGGGCAATGAAAAACTGTTTTTT.